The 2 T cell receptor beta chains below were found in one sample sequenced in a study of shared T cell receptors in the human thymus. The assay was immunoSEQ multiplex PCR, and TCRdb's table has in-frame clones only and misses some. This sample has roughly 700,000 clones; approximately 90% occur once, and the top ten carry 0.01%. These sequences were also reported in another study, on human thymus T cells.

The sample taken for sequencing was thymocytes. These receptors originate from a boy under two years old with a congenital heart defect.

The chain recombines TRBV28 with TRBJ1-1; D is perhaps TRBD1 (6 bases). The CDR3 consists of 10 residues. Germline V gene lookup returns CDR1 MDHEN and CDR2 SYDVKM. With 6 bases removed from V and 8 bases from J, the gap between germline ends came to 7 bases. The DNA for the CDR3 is TGTGCCAGCAGAGGGACAGAAGCTTTCTTT. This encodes CASRGTEAFF.

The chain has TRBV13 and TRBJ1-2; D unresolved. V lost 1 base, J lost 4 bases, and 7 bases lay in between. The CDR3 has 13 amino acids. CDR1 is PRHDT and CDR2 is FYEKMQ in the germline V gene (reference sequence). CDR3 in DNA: TGTGCCAGCAGCTTAGAGCGGGGCTATGGCTACACCTTC. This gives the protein CASSLERGYGYTF. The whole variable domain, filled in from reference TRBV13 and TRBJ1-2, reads AAGVIQSPRHLIKEKRETATLKCYPIPRHDTVYWYQQGPGQDPQFLISFYEKMQSDKGSIPDRFSAQQFSDYHSELNMSSLELGDSALYFCASSLERGYGYTFGSGTRLTVV.